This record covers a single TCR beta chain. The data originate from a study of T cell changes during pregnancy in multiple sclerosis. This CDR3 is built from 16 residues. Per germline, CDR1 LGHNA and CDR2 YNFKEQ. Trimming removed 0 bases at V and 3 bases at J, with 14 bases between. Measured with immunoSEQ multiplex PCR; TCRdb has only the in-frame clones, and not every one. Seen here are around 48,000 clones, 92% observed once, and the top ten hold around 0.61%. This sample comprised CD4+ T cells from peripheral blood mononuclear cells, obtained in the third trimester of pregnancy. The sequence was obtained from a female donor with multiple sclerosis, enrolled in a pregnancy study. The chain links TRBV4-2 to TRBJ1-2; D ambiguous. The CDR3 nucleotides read TGTGCCAGCAGCCAAGAGGGCGCGGGCCCTTACTATGGCTACACCTTC. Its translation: CASSQEGAGPYYGYTF.